These 26 T cell receptor beta chains were sequenced from one sample in a study of early T cells in non-severe SARS-CoV-2 infection. MiXCR, run by TCRdb on the 5' RACE reads, gives a single entry per CDR3 protein. This table holds 20,000 to 30,000 distinct CDR3 sequences, 3.5% to 5.5% found once. Input material: whole blood. The receptors originated from an adult who was a healthcare worker with PCR-confirmed SARS-CoV-2 infection or an uninfected control (not recorded which).

At least ten counts were recorded for this clonotype. In DNA, the CDR3 is TGCGCCAGCAGCCAGGCGGGGGGGAAGGAGTACGAGCAGTACTTC. This translates into CASSQAGGKEYEQYF. This sequence joins TRBV4-1 and TRBJ2-7; 9 nucleotides align to TRBD2. This CDR3 region has 15 residues. The junction had 7 bases not matched to a gene; V was cut back by 3 bases and J by 4 bases. The V gene's germline CDR1 is MGHRA and CDR2 YSYEKL.

The chain couples TRBV13 to TRBJ2-4, with no clear D. Germline lookup yields CDR1 PRHDT and CDR2 FYEKMQ (reference sequence). The CDR3 covers 14 residues. V was pared by 4 bases and J by 0 bases, with 7 bases between. The CDR3 DNA reads TGTGCCAGCAGCTCAACTACAGCCAAAAACATTCAGTACTTC. Translated, it gives CASSSTTAKNIQYF.

This clonotype appeared many times. CDR3 coding DNA: TGTGCCAGCAGCCGGGACGGAACCTACGAGCAGTACTTC. Translating gives CASSRDGTYEQYF. The chain uses TRBV28 and TRBJ2-7; D is perhaps TRBD1 or TRBD2 (5 bases each). The germline V and J ends were trimmed by 6 bases and 2 bases, with 11 bases remaining between them. CDR3 length: 13 amino acids. Germline values: CDR1 MDHEN, CDR2 SYDVKM.

The sample holds many counts of this clonotype. The genes are TRBV28 and TRBJ2-7, with D unresolved. CDR3 length equals 13 residues. Germline CDR1 reads MDHEN; CDR2 reads SYDVKM. V gave up 4 bases and J gave up 5 bases, with 12 bases separating them. The chain's CDR3 is CASSSNSGDEQYF. The CDR3 DNA is TGTGCCAGCAGTTCGAACTCAGGAGACGAGCAGTACTTC.

This clonotype was seen repeatedly, ten times or more. The CDR3 DNA reads TGCAGCGCCCAGGGGGAGGTTGGTGGCTACACCTTC. Amino acids: CSAQGEVGGYTF. This rearrangement joins TRBV29-1 to TRBJ1-2, with 7 bases fitting TRBD1. This CDR3 has 12 residues. Losses at the gene ends were 7 bases for V and 7 bases for J; bases not matched to a gene: 9. Germline lookup yields CDR1 SQVTM and CDR2 ANQGSEA.

This clonotype appeared many times. This chain uses TRBV5-5 with TRBJ1-5, with 7 bases aligning to TRBD1. Germline CDR1 SGHKS, CDR2 YYEKEE (reference sequence). The CDR3 totals 14 residues. The V segment lost 5 bases and the J segment 7 bases; nucleotides outside the gene matches: 9. Written as DNA, the CDR3 is TGTGCCAGCAGTATGGGAGGGGGCAGGCAGCCCCAGCATTTT. Translation: CASSMGGGRQPQHF.

This clonotype was counted at least ten times. CDR3 loop: CASSLYRVETGANVLTF. The DNA of the CDR3 is TGTGCCAGCAGCTTGTACAGGGTGGAGACTGGGGCCAACGTCCTGACTTTC. V gene TRBV5-8 combines with J gene TRBJ2-6, with TRBD1 as a possible D gene (6 bases). This CDR3 contains 17 residues. Trimming took off 1 base at V and 2 bases at J, with 13 bases between the two ends. Germline values: CDR1 SGHTS, CDR2 YDEGEE. The variable domain in full, with the rest retrieved from reference TRBV5-8 and TRBJ2-6, is EAGVTQSPTHLIKTRGQQATLRCSPISGHTSVYWYQQALGLGLQFLLWYDEGEERNRGNFPPRFSGRQFPNYSSELNVNALELEDSALYLCASSLYRVETGANVLTFGAGSRLTVL.

This clonotype was seen a handful of times. The chain is built from TRBV27 and TRBJ2-7, with 10 bases matching TRBD1. This CDR3 region has 15 residues. The V segment lost 2 bases and the J segment 4 bases; nucleotides outside the gene matches: 5. CDR1 is MNHEY and CDR2 is SMNVEV in the germline V gene (reference sequence). The CDR3 coding sequence is TGTGCCAGCAGTTTAAAGACAGGGGGCGGTTACGAGCAGTACTTC. Its translation is CASSLKTGGGYEQYF.

This sequence joins TRBV11-2 and TRBJ2-1; 8 nucleotides match TRBD2. There are 15 residues in the CDR3. J lost 7 bases, V lost 5 bases, and 10 bases had no gene match. CDR1 is SGHAT, CDR2 FQNNGV, per germline. The CDR3 loop reads CASSLTGGASNEQFF. In DNA, the CDR3 is TGTGCCAGCAGCCTAACGGGAGGGGCGTCGAATGAGCAGTTCTTC.

This clonotype was counted many times. The chain recombines TRBV3-1 with TRBJ2-1; no reliable D call. In germline, CDR1 is LGHDT, CDR2 YNNKEL (reference sequence). CDR3 length equals 11 residues. The V and J ends lost 5 bases and 8 bases respectively, with 7 bases between them. DNA of the CDR3: TGTGCCAGCAGCACAAGGCATGAGCAGTTCTTC. It specifies CASSTRHEQFF.

This clonotype was detected many times. The J gene is TRBJ1-1, the V gene TRBV29-1; D gene ambiguous. CDR3 length: 14 amino acids. Germline values: CDR1 SQVTM, CDR2 ANQGSEA. V lost 4 bases, J lost 0 bases, and 12 bases lay in between. CDR3 protein: CSVVGGRVNTEAFF. Written as DNA, the CDR3 is TGCAGCGTTGTCGGCGGGCGGGTGAACACTGAAGCTTTCTTT.

There are many counts of this clonotype. The rearrangement links TRBV9 to TRBJ2-1; 16 bases are a match to TRBD2. The CDR3 sequence is 18 residues long. Trimming removed 2 bases from V and 4 bases from J; junction bases left unmatched: 6. Germline V gives CDR1 SGDLS, CDR2 YYNGEE. The CDR3 DNA is TGTGCCAGCAGCGTTGGGACTAGCGGGAGGGTGTTATACAATGAGCAGTTCTTC. Protein product: CASSVGTSGRVLYNEQFF.

This chain uses TRBV5-1 with TRBJ2-1; TRBD1 or TRBD2 may be the D gene (5 bases each). This CDR3 has 17 residues. CDR1 is SGHRS, CDR2 YFSETQ, per germline. The V end was cut by 0 bases, the J end by 15 bases, with 28 bases between. The CDR3, as DNA: TGCGCCAGCAGCTTGGCCCCGACGAAAGAGGCAAGGATTGGGGGGTTCTTC. As protein: CASSLAPTKEARIGGFF.

This clonotype has at least ten counts. The V and J genes are TRBV11-1 and TRBJ2-2, with 10 bases that match TRBD1. This CDR3 has 15 amino acids. Germline assignment: CDR1 SGHAT and CDR2 FQDESV (reference sequence). Germline trimming cut 5 bases from V and 9 bases from J; bases unmatched to any gene: 9. CDR3 sequence reads: CASSADRGRARELFF. In DNA, the CDR3 is TGTGCCAGCAGCGCGGACAGGGGGAGAGCCCGGGAGCTGTTTTTT.

This clonotype was recorded many times. The chain employs TRBV10-1 and TRBJ1-1; possible D gene TRBD1, 6 bases. This CDR3 comprises 13 residues. CDR1 and CDR2 from the germline V gene are WNHNN and SYGVQD (reference sequence). Deletions cut 6 bases from V and 0 bases from J, with 8 bases between. For the CDR3, the DNA is TGCGCCAGCAGGGACAGTGTGAACACTGAAGCTTTCTTT. Amino acid sequence: CASRDSVNTEAFF.

This clonotype was detected ten times or more. The gene calls are TRBV29-1 and TRBJ2-1; D is unresolved. The germline V gene encodes CDR1 SQVTM and CDR2 ANQGSEA. The CDR3 is 11 amino acids. Trimming took 5 bases from V and 5 from J, leaving 7 bases between them. CDR3 loop: CSVITNNEQFF. CDR3 DNA sequence: TGCAGCGTTATAACAAACAATGAGCAGTTCTTC.

This clonotype was counted ten times or more. The CDR3, as DNA: TGTGCCAGCAGTTATACAGCGGGGGAACGAGAGACCCAGTACTTC. Encoded protein: CASSYTAGERETQYF. The chain combines TRBV6-2 or TRBV6-3 with TRBJ2-5, with 8 bases aligning to TRBD2. The length of the CDR3 is 15 residues. Unmatched junction bases numbered 7, after V lost 3 bases and J lost 4 bases. CDR1 is MNHEY and CDR2 is SVGEGT in the germline V gene.

This clonotype was seen a handful of times. The V and J genes are TRBV27 and TRBJ2-3; no definite D call. This CDR3 has 13 amino acids. Trimming took 5 bases from V and 1 from J, leaving 7 bases between them. Looked up from germline, CDR1 is MNHEY and CDR2 is SMNVEV (reference sequence). Here the CDR3 DNA reads TGTGCCAGCAGTCCGTCGGGCACAGATACGCAGTATTTT. It encodes CASSPSGTDTQYF.

This clonotype has a count of ten or more. V usage is TRBV27 and J usage is TRBJ2-5; D possibly corresponds to TRBD1 (5 bases). V was pared by 2 bases and J by 5 bases, with 15 bases between. This CDR3 contains 15 residues. CDR1 is MNHEY, CDR2 SMNVEV, per germline (reference sequence). The CDR3 is CASSLKGLNFETQYF. In nucleotides, the CDR3 is TGTGCCAGCAGTTTAAAGGGGTTAAACTTTGAGACCCAGTACTTC.

The table lists this clonotype with many counts. The chain carries TRBV29-1 and TRBJ2-2; weak D call: TRBD1 (6 bases). CDR1 and CDR2 (germline): SQVTM, ANQGSEA. The V end lost 3 bases, the J end lost 3 bases, and 8 bases lay between the germline ends. The CDR3 has 13 amino acids. The CDR3 spells CSVDQGYTGELFF. For the CDR3, the DNA is TGCAGCGTTGACCAGGGGTACACCGGGGAGCTGTTTTTT.

This clonotype was picked up many times. The rearrangement joins TRBV27 to TRBJ2-1, with D perhaps TRBD1 (5 bases). The CDR3 extends over 15 amino acids. V shed 7 bases and J shed 0 bases, with 13 bases lying between them. Germline V gene lookup returns CDR1 MNHEY and CDR2 SMNVEV (reference sequence). The CDR3 nucleotides are TGTGCCAGCACCTGGGGCACCCACTCCTACAATGAGCAGTTCTTC. Translated, it gives CASTWGTHSYNEQFF.

In this sample, this clonotype turned up many times. V is TRBV20-1 and J is TRBJ2-1, with D unresolved. Trimming removed 6 bases at V and 6 bases at J, with 9 bases between. CDR3 length equals 11 residues. Looked up from germline, CDR1 is DFQATT and CDR2 is SNEGSKA (reference sequence). CDR3 bases: TGCAGTGCAACAACTCTCAATGAGCAGTTCTTC. This translates into CSATTLNEQFF.

About this clonotype: It may be a read error: a sequence one base away is much more abundant. The chain recombines TRBV4-3 with TRBJ2-7, with TRBD2 matching over 7 bases. This CDR3 is 17 amino acids long. Germline lookup yields CDR1 LGHNA and CDR2 YSLEER. CDR3 sequence reads: CASSQGWKAGSSCEQYF. CDR3 bases: TGCGCCAGCAGCCAAGGGTGGAAAGCGGGGAGCTCCTGCGAGCAGTACTTC.

This clonotype was seen ten or more times. The chain joins TRBV3-1 to TRBJ1-4; D is uncertain. The CDR3 consists of 14 residues. V lost 4 bases, J lost 2 bases, and 8 bases lay in between. Germline V gives CDR1 LGHDT, CDR2 YNNKEL (reference sequence). The CDR3: CASSRRLTNEKLFF. CDR3 DNA sequence: TGTGCCAGCAGCCGAAGGCTTACTAATGAAAAACTGTTTTTT.

The sample holds many counts of this clonotype. This chain uses TRBV6-2 or TRBV6-3 with TRBJ2-1; D unclear. Germline lookup yields CDR1 MNHEY and CDR2 SVGEGT. Trimming left V 4 bases short and J 4 bases short, with 8 bases between. This CDR3 region has 13 residues. CDR3 coding DNA: TGTGCCAGCAGTTTTGAACAATACAATGAGCAGTTCTTC. It encodes CASSFEQYNEQFF.

This clonotype has at least ten counts. The chain combines TRBV6-2 or TRBV6-3 with TRBJ2-7, with 11 bases identical to TRBD1. Trimming at V came to 2 bases and at J to 3 bases, leaving 3 bases not matched to a gene. The CDR3 spans 15 residues. CDR1 is MNHEY, CDR2 SVGEGT, per germline. The CDR3 nucleotides are TGTGCCAGCAGTTACCGGACAGGGGGCTTCTACGAGCAGTACTTC. This sequence encodes CASSYRTGGFYEQYF.